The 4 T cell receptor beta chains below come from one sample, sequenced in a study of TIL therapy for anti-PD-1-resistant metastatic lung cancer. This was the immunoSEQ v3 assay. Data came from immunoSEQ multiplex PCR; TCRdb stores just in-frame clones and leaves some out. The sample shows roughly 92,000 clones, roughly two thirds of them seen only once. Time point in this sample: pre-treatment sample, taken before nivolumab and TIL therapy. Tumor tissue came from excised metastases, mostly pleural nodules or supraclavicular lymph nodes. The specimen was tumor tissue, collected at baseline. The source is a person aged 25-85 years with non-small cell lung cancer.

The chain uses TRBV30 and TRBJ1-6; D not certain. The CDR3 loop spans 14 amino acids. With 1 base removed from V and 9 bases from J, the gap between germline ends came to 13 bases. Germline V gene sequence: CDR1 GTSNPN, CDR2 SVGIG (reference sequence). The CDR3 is CAWSGRMRGSPLHF. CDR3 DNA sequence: TGTGCCTGGAGTGGAAGGATGCGTGGTTCACCCCTCCACTTT. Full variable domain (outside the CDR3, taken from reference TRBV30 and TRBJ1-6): SQTIHQWPATLVQPVGSPLSLECTVEGTSNPNLYWYRQAAGRGLQLLFYSVGIGQISSEVPQNLSASRPQDRQFILSSKKLLLSDSGFYLCAWSGRMRGSPLHFGNGTRLTVT.

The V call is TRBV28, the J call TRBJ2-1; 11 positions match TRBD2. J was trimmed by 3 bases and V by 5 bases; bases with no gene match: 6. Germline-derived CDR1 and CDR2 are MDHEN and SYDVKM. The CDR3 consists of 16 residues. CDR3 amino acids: CASSNRLAGSYNEQFF. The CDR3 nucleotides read TGTGCCAGCAGTAATCGACTAGCGGGGAGCTACAATGAGCAGTTCTTC.

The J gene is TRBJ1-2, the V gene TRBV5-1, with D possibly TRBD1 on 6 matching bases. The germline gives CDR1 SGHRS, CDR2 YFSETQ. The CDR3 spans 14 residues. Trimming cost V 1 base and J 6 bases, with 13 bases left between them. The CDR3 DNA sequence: TGCGCCAGCAGCTTGACCGGGACAACCCATGGCTACACCTTC. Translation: CASSLTGTTHGYTF. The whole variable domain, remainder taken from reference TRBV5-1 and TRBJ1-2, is KAGVTQTPRYLIKTRGQQVTLSCSPISGHRSVSWYQQTPGQGLQFLFEYFSETQRNKGNFPGRFSGRQFSNSRSEMNVSTLELGDSALYLCASSLTGTTHGYTFGSGTRLTVV.

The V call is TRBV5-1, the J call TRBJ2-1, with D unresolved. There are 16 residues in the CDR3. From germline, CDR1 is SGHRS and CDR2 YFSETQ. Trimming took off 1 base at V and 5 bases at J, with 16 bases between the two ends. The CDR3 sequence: CASSLKSTTRHNEQFF. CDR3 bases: TGCGCCAGCAGCTTGAAGTCTACTACACGCCACAATGAGCAGTTCTTC.